This T cell receptor beta chain was identified during a study of graft-versus-host responses after intestinal transplantation. Across the whole study: Uniformly, recipients were administered anti-thymocyte globulin induction with subsequent tacrolimus and steroids for approximately 3 years.

Responders (around 200,000, CFSE-labeled) were co-plated with around 200,000 irradiated, violet-dye-labeled stimulators. CFSE-low proliferating responders, CD3+CD4+ and CD3+CD8+, were sorted post-reaction. This clone has a handful of counts. The study, taken as a whole, reports: GvH clone levels peaked in circulation, and this peak was associated with early post-transplant HvG declines. In recipient marrow, GvH clones were found, and some appeared first in ileum or blood.

V shed 5 bases and J 11 bases; nucleotides not matched to a gene: 11. Germline lookup yields CDR1 SGHNT and CDR2 YENEEA. The CDR3 is 13 amino acids. Measured with immunoSEQ multiplex PCR; TCRdb has only the in-frame clones, and not every one. The table records about 4,900 clones, 27% of them present only once. Sequencing used alloreactive CD8+ T cells from a mixed lymphocyte reaction culture, obtained before intestinal transplant. This sample's subset: CFSE-low proliferating T cells sorted from roughly six-day pre-transplant mixed lymphocyte reaction (GvH or HvG direction). This rearrangement joins TRBV11-3 to TRBJ2-5; 7 positions match TRBD2. The clonotype comes from a human patient who received an intestinal transplant. CDR3 sequence: CASSVSWGGEQYF. The CDR3 nucleotides are TGTGCCAGCAGCGTGTCGTGGGGGGGGGAGCAGTACTTC.